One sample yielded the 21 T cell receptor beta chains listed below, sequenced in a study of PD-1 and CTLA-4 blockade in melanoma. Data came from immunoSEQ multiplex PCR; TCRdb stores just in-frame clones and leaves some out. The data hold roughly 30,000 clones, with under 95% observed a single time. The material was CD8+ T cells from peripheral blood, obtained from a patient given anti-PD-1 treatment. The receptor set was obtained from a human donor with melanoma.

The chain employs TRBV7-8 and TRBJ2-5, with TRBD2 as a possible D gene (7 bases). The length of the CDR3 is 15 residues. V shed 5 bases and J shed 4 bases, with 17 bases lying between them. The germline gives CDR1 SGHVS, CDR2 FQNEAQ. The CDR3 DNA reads TGTGCCAGCAGCCTATCTCCGGGGGGCCGAGAGACCCAGTACTTC. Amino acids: CASSLSPGGRETQYF.

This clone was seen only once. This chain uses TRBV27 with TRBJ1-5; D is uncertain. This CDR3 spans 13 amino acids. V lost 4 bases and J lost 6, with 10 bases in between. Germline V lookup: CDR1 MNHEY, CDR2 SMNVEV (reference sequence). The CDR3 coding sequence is TGTGCCAGCAGTTCTGCGGGAAGTCAGCCCCAGCATTTT. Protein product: CASSSAGSQPQHF.

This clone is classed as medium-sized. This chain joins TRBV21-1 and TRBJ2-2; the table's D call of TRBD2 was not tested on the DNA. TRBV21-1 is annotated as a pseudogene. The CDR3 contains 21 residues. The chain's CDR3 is CASSKIPRDLNSPTNTGELFF. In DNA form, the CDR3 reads TGTGCCAGCAGCAAAATTCCCCGGGACTTAAACTCTCCGACGAACACCGGGGAGCTGTTTTTT.

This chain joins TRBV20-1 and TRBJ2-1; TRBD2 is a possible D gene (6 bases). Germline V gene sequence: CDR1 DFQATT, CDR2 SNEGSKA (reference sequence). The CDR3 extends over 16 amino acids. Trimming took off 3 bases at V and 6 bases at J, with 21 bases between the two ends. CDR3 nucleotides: TGCAGTGCTAGTCAGGGCGGGGCTTGGTGGCTCAATGAGCAGTTCTTC. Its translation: CSASQGGAWWLNEQFF.

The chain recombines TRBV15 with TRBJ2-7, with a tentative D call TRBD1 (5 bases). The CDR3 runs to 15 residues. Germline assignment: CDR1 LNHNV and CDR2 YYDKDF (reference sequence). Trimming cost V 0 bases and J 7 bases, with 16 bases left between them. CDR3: CATSRERQPQWEQYF. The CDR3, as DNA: TGTGCCACCAGCAGAGAAAGACAGCCTCAATGGGAGCAGTACTTC.

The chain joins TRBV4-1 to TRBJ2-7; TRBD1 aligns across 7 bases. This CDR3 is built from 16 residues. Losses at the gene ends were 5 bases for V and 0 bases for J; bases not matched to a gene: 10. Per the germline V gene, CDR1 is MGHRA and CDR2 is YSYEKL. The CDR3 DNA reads TGCGCCAGCAGCTCTAGTCCCGGGACAGACTCCTACGAGCAGTACTTC. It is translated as CASSSSPGTDSYEQYF.

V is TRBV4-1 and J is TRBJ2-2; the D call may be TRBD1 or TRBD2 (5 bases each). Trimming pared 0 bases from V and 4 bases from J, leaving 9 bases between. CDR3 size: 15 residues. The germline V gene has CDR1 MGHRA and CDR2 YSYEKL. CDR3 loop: CASSQDDSGTGELFF. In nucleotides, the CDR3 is TGCGCCAGCAGCCAAGATGACAGCGGCACCGGGGAGCTGTTTTTT.

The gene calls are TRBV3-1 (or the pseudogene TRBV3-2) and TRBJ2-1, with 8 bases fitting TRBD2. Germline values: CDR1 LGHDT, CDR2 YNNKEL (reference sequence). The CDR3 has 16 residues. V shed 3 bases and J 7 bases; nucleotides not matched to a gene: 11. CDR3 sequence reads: CASSQIELAERNEQFF. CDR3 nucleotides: TGTGCCAGCAGCCAGATCGAACTAGCGGAAAGGAATGAGCAGTTCTTC.

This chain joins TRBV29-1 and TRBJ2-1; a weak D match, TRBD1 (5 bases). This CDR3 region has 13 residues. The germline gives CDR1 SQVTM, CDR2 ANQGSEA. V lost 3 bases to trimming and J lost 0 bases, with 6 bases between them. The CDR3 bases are TGCAGCGTTGACAGGGACTCCTACAATGAGCAGTTCTTC. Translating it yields CSVDRDSYNEQFF.

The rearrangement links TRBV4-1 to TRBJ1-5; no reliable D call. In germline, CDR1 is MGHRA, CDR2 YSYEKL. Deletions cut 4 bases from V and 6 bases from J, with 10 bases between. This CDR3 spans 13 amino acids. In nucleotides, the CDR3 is TGCGCCAGCAGCCTAGAGGGTGCTCAGCCCCAGCATTTT. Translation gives CASSLEGAQPQHF.

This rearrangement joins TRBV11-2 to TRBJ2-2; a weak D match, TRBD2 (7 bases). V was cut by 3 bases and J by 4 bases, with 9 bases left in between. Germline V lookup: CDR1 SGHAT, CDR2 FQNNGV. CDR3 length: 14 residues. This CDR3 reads CASSFGGATGELFF. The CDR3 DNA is TGTGCCAGCAGCTTTGGGGGGGCCACCGGGGAGCTGTTTTTT. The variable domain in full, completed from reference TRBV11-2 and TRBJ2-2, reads EAGVAQSPRYKIIEKRQSVAFWCNPISGHATLYWYQQILGQGPKLLIQFQNNGVVDDSQLPKDRFSAERLKGVDSTLKIQPAKLEDSAVYLCASSFGGATGELFFGEGSRLTVL.

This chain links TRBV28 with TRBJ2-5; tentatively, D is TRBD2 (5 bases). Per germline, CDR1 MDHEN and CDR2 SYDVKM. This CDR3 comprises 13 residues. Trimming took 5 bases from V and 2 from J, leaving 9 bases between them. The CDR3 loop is CASSDGIQETQYF. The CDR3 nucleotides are TGTGCCAGCAGTGACGGGATTCAAGAGACCCAGTACTTC.

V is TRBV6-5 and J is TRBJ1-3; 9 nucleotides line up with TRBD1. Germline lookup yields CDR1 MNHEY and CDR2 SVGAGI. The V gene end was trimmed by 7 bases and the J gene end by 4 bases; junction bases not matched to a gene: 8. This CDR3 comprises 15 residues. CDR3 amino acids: CASTWGQGGGNTIYF. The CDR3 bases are TGTGCCAGCACTTGGGGACAGGGAGGAGGAAACACCATATATTTT.

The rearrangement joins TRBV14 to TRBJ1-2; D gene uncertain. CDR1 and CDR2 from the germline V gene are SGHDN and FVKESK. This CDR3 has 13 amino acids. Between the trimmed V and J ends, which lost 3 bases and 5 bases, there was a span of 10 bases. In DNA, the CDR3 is TGTGCCAGCAGCCATATCGCGGGATATGGCTACACCTTC. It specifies CASSHIAGYGYTF.

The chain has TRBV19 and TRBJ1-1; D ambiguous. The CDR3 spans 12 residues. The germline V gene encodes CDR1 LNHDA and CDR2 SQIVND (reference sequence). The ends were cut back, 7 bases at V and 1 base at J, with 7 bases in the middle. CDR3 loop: CASKGGNTEAFF. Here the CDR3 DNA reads TGTGCCAGTAAGGGCGGGAACACTGAAGCTTTCTTT.

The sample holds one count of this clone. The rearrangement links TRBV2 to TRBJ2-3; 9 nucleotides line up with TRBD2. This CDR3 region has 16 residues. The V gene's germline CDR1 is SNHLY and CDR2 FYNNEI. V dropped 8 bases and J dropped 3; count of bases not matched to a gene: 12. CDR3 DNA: TGTGCCAGCGTAGGGCGGGAGGGCGAGGGAACAGATACGCAGTATTTT. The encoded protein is CASVGREGEGTDTQYF.

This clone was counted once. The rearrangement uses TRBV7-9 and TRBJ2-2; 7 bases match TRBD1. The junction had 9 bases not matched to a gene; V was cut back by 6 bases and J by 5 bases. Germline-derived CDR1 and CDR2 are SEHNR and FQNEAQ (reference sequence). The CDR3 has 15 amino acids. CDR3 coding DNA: TGTGCCAGCAGTTGGGGGACACAGGGGACCGGGGAGCTGTTTTTT. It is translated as CASSWGTQGTGELFF.

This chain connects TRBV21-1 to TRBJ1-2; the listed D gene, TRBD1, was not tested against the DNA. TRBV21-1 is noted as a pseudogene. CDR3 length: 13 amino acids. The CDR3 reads CASKLPRGHGYTF. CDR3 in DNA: TGTGCCAGCAAGTTACCCAGGGGGCATGGCTACACCTTC.

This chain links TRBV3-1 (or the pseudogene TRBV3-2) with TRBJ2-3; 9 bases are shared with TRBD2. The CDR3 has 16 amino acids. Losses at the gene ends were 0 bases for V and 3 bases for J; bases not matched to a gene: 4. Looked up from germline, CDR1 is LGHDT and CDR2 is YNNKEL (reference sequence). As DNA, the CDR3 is TGTGCCAGCAGCCAAGAAGCCGGACTAGCGACAGATACGCAGTATTTT. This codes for CASSQEAGLATDTQYF.

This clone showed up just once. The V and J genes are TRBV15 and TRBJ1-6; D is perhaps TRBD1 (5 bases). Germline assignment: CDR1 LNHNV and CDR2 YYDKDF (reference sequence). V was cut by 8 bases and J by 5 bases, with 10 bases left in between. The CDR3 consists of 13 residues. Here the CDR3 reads CATSGRDNSPLHF. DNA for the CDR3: TGTGCCACCTCAGGCAGGGATAATTCACCCCTCCACTTT.

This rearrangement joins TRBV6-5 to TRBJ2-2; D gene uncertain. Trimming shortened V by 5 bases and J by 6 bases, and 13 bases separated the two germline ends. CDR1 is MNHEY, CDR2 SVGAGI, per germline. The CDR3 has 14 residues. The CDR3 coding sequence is TGTGCCAGCAGTCGCGGACCGGGCGCCGGGGAGCTGTTTTTT. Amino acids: CASSRGPGAGELFF.